The 7 T cell receptor beta chains presented below share a single source sample, sequenced in a study of cytomegalovirus exposure and HLA in healthy donors. The study ran its PCR with 60 Vbeta and 13 Jbeta primers. Generated by immunoSEQ multiplex PCR, the TCRdb table keeps only in-frame clones and is missing some. Of approximately 85,000 clones in the sample, approximately 72% were seen once. Input material: PBMCs. Source of these receptors: a woman aged 40 to 49 in good health and CMV-seropositive.

This clone appeared a single time. The chain recombines TRBV7-2 with TRBJ2-5; D gene unclear. Trimming removed 2 bases from V and 5 bases from J, with 15 bases in between. Germline V gives CDR1 SGHTA, CDR2 FQGNSA. The CDR3 extends over 15 amino acids. The CDR3 region is CASSLSPGYGETQYF. The DNA of the CDR3 is TGTGCCAGCAGCTTAAGCCCCGGTTACGGGGAGACCCAGTACTTC.

V and J are TRBV4-2 and TRBJ2-7; TRBD1 aligns across 7 bases. Trimming took 1 base from V and 5 from J; bases not matched to a gene: 8. CDR1 is LGHNA, CDR2 YNFKEQ, per germline. CDR3 length: 15 amino acids. CDR3 loop: CASSQAEGQANEQYF. In DNA form, the CDR3 reads TGTGCCAGCAGCCAAGCAGAAGGACAGGCGAACGAGCAGTACTTC.

The rearrangement links TRBV28 to TRBJ1-1; a weak D match, TRBD1 (5 bases). V dropped 5 bases and J dropped 5 bases, with 18 bases sitting between them. The germline gives CDR1 MDHEN, CDR2 SYDVKM. The CDR3 loop spans 15 amino acids. CDR3 sequence: CASSDTLGGRTEAFF. CDR3 nucleotide sequence: TGTGCCAGCAGTGACACCCTCGGGGGTAGGACTGAAGCTTTCTTT.

The chain links TRBV4-1 to TRBJ2-3; tentative D call: TRBD2 (5 bases). Trimming removed 0 bases from V and 3 bases from J, with 13 bases in between. Germline V gives CDR1 MGHRA, CDR2 YSYEKL. This CDR3 is 16 amino acids long. The CDR3 here is CASSQDAGITTDTQYF. The CDR3 DNA sequence: TGCGCCAGCAGCCAAGACGCCGGGATCACTACAGATACGCAGTATTTT.

The V call is TRBV5-6, the J call TRBJ2-2, with D possibly being TRBD1 (7 bases). Trimming pared 2 bases from V and 6 bases from J, leaving 14 bases between. The CDR3 is 15 amino acids. The V gene's germline CDR1 is SGHDT and CDR2 YYEEEE. CDR3 nucleotide sequence: TGTGCCAGCAGCTTTCTCCAGGGGGGTTCCGGGGAGCTGTTTTTT. This gives the protein CASSFLQGGSGELFF. Variable domain in full (rest from reference TRBV5-6 and TRBJ2-2): DAGVTQSPTHLIKTRGQQVTLRCSPKSGHDTVSWYQQALGQGPQFIFQYYEEEERQRGNFPDRFSGHQFPNYSSELNVNALLLGDSALYLCASSFLQGGSGELFFGEGSRLTVL.

The chain uses TRBV5-4 and TRBJ2-7, with 10 bases identical to TRBD1. The CDR3 loop spans 14 amino acids. Unmatched junction bases numbered 5, after V lost 4 bases and J lost 4 bases. Germline V gene lookup returns CDR1 SGHNT and CDR2 YYREEE (reference sequence). The DNA of the CDR3 is TGTGCCAGCAGCACCGGGACAGGGGCGTACGAGCAGTACTTC. Translation: CASSTGTGAYEQYF. Full variable domain (rest looked up from reference TRBV5-4 and TRBJ2-7): ETGVTQSPTHLIKTRGQQVTLRCSSQSGHNTVSWYQQALGQGPQFIFQYYREEENGRGNFPPRFSGLQFPNYSSELNVNALELDDSALYLCASSTGTGAYEQYFGPGTRLTVT.

The CDR3 region has the DNA TGTGCCTGGAGTGTTGGAGTTTTGGACACCATATATTTT. Translating gives CAWSVGVLDTIYF. The genes are TRBV30 and TRBJ1-3; D ambiguous. CDR3 length equals 13 residues. The ends were cut back, 0 bases at V and 8 bases at J, with 11 bases in the middle. Germline CDR1 and CDR2: GTSNPN and SVGIG (reference sequence). Looking up the rest from reference TRBV30 and TRBJ1-3 gives the full variable domain: SQTIHQWPATLVQPVGSPLSLECTVEGTSNPNLYWYRQAAGRGLQLLFYSVGIGQISSEVPQNLSASRPQDRQFILSSKKLLLSDSGFYLCAWSVGVLDTIYFGEGSWLTVV.